This T cell receptor beta chain was sequenced for a study of blood T cell repertoires in COVID-19. Study background: Material from acute and convalescent COVID-19 was sourced from the United States, Italy and Spain. The analysed material was cDNA or gDNA that came from T cells, B-cell-depleted T cells, or PBMCs.

Per the original data handling: Reference gene primers were amplified, and this amplification served to estimate nucleated cell counts. Clones were sequenced by immunoSEQ multiplex PCR, and TCRdb holds only the in-frame ones, with some missing. From that table come the V and J calls and clone size; the DNA was used to work out D and trimming. This table has 55,000 to 80,000 clones, more than 60% appearing once. V lost 8 bases to trimming and J lost 0 bases; unmatched junction nucleotides: 6. There are 15 residues in the CDR3. Germline lookup yields CDR1 MNHEY and CDR2 SMNVEV (reference sequence). V and J are TRBV27 and TRBJ1-4, with 7 bases lining up with TRBD1. Material for sequencing was peripheral blood. The sequence was obtained from a human donor in a cohort sampled during active COVID-19. In DNA form, the CDR3 reads TGTGCCAGCCGGACAGGAGTAGCAACTAATGAAAAACTGTTTTTT. It specifies CASRTGVATNEKLFF.